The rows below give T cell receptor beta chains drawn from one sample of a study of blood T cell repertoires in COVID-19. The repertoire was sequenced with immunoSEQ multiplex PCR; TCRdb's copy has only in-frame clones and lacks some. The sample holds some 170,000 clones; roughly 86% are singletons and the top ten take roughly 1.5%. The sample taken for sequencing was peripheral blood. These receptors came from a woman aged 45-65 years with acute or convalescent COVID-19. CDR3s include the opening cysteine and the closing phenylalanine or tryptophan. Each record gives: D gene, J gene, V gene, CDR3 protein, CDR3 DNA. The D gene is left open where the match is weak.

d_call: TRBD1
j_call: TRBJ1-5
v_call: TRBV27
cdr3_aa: CASSLRGRDQPQHF
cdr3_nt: TGTGCCAGCAGTTTAAGGGGGCGCGACCAGCCCCAGCATTTT

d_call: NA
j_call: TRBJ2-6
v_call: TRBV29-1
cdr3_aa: CSVDQGSGANVLTF
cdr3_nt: TGCAGCGTGGACCAGGGCTCTGGGGCCAACGTCCTGACTTTC

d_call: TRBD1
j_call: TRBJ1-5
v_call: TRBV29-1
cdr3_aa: CSVAYRGLDQPQHF
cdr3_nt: TGCAGCGTCGCCTACAGGGGGCTGGATCAGCCCCAGCATTTT

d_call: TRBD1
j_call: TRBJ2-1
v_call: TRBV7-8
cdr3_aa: CASSSKTGPRENEQFF
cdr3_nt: TGTGCCAGCAGCTCAAAGACAGGGCCGCGAGAAAATGAGCAGTTCTTC

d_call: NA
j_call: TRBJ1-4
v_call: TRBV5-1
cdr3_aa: CASSLEGSTNEKLFF
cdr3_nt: TGCGCCAGCAGCTTGGAGGGGTCCACTAATGAAAAACTGTTTTTT

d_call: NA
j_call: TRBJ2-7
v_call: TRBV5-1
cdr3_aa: CASSYAGQAWSRDYEQYF
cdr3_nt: TGCGCCAGCAGCTACGCGGGACAGGCTTGGAGTCGGGACTACGAACAGTACTTC

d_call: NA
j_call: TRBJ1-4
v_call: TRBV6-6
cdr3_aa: CASSYQGEVEKLFF
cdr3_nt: TGTGCCAGCAGCTACCAGGGTGAGGTTGAAAAACTGTTTTTT

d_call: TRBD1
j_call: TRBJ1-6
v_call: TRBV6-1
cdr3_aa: CASSEGDRYLSPLHF
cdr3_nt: TGTGCCAGCAGTGAAGGGGACAGGTACCTTTCACCCCTCCACTTT

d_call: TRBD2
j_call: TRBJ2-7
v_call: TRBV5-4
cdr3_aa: CASSSSGGPLEQYF
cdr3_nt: TGTGCCAGCAGCTCTAGCGGGGGGCCCCTCGAGCAGTACTTC

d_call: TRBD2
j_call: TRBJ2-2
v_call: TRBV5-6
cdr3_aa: CASERLAGMRRELFF
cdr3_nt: TGTGCCAGCGAAAGACTAGCGGGGATGCGAAGGGAGCTGTTTTTT

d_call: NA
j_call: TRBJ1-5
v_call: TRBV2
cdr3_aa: CASTRQTRGNQPQHF
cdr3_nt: TGTGCCAGCACTCGACAGACCAGGGGCAATCAGCCCCAGCATTTT

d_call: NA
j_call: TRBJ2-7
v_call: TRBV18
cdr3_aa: CASSTEGGAYEQYF
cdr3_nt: TGTGCCAGCTCCACCGAGGGCGGAGCCTACGAGCAGTACTTC

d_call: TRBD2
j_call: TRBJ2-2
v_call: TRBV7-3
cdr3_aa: CASSLTGLAGDIGNTGELFF
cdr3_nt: TGTGCCAGCAGCTTAACGGGGTTAGCGGGGGATATCGGGAACACCGGGGAGCTGTTTTTT

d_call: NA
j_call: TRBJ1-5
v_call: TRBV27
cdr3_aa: CASSLAGWNQPQHF
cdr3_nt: TGTGCCAGCAGTTTAGCAGGGTGGAATCAGCCCCAGCATTTT

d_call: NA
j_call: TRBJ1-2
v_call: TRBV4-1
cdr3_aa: CASSQDRAWGYTF
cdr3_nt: TGCGCCAGCAGCCAAGATAGAGCGTGGGGCTACACCTTC

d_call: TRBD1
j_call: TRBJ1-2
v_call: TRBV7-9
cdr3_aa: CASSPRQGANYGYTF
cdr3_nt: TGTGCCAGCAGCCCCCGACAGGGAGCTAACTATGGCTACACCTTC